This T cell receptor (beta chain) appears in the sequencing data of a study of blood T cell repertoires in COVID-19. The overall study: Spain, Italy and the United States supplied samples that represented acute and convalescent COVID-19.

Measured with immunoSEQ multiplex PCR; TCRdb has only the in-frame clones, and not every one. The sample comprises about 150,000 clones, roughly nine tenths of which are singletons, and 0.5% to 0.55% rests with the top ten. Trimming left V 3 bases short and J 0 bases short, with 11 bases between. CDR1 is MDHEN and CDR2 is SYDVKM in the germline V gene. The CDR3 runs 16 residues. J is TRBJ1-4 and V is TRBV28, with D uncertain. Sample: peripheral blood. The TCR was taken from a man in his forties or fifties with acute or convalescent COVID-19. CDR3 protein: CASSFSAGATNEKLFF. The CDR3 DNA sequence: TGTGCCAGCAGTTTTTCCGCGGGTGCAACTAATGAAAAACTGTTTTTT.